This TCR beta chain was recovered during a study of T cells after yellow fever vaccination. V lost 0 bases to trimming and J lost 1 base, with 12 bases between them. CDR1 and CDR2 from the germline V gene are KGHSH and LQKENI. This CDR3 is built from 17 residues. Using its own MiXCR run on the 5' RACE reads, TCRdb lists one record per CDR3 protein. Of over 20,000 distinct CDR3 sequences in the sample, 5% to 7% are singletons; the top ten hold 10% to 15%. This clonotype was seen repeatedly, ten times or more. The clonotype originates from a young man who received the YFV17D yellow fever vaccine. The V gene is TRBV18, the J gene TRBJ2-2; perhaps TRBD2 as D (5 bases). The sequenced sample was PBMCs, either bulk or a sorted T-cell subset (CD4+, CD8+, memory, or dextramer-sorted; not recorded which), obtained 15 days after the yellow fever booster vaccination. The CDR3 is CASSPPSGAGNTGELFF. In nucleotides, the CDR3 is TGTGCCAGCTCACCACCCAGCGGTGCGGGGAACACCGGGGAGCTGTTTTTT. The full variable domain, its missing parts supplied by reference TRBV18 and TRBJ2-2, is NAGVMQNPRHLVRRRGQEARLRCSPMKGHSHVYWYRQLPEEGLKFMVYLQKENIIDESGMPKERFSAEFPKEGPSILRIQQVVRGDSAAYFCASSPPSGAGNTGELFFGEGSRLTVL.